Listed below are T cell receptor beta chains from one sample, sequenced in a study of CD8 T cells in Susac syndrome. TCRdb itself ran the immunoSEQ multiplex PCR reads through MiXCR, one entry per CDR3 protein. The table shows a few hundred thousand distinct CDR3 sequences, with around 93% occurring only once. The sample consisted of CD4+ T cells from PBMCs. The receptors were sampled from a human donor with Susac syndrome. Each CDR3 is given with its conserved first and last residue. The order of the fields is J gene, D gene, V gene, clone size, CDR3 protein, CDR3 DNA. A D gene is named only where the DNA matches it firmly. Size is stated for part of the rows, as once, few or many counts, or as a class when the clone is expanded.

>TRBJ1-5|.|TRBV6-5|once
CASSFTSGQPQHF
TGTGCCAGCAGTTTCACTTCGGGTCAGCCCCAGCATTTT
>TRBJ2-3|.|TRBV4-2|.
CASSQDGAAPATQYF
TGTGCCAGCAGCCAAGATGGTGCGGCCCCAGCTACGCAGTATTTT
>TRBJ1-1|.|TRBV6-5|.
CASSYETDTEAFF
TGTGCCAGCAGTTACGAAACAGACACTGAAGCTTTCTTT
>TRBJ1-4|TRBD1|TRBV10-3|.
CAISESGDRLGEKLFF
TGTGCCATCAGTGAGTCGGGGGACAGGCTTGGTGAAAAACTGTTTTTT
>TRBJ2-7|TRBD1|TRBV5-7|few
CASSVGQGPYEQYF
TGTGCCAGCAGCGTGGGACAGGGGCCCTACGAGCAGTACTTC
>TRBJ2-3|.|TRBV11-1|.
CASSPLRGRSTDTQYF
TGTGCCAGCAGCCCTCTTCGGGGCCGTAGCACAGATACGCAGTATTTT
>TRBJ1-5|.|TRBV2|.
CASSERRVTSDQPQHF
TGTGCCAGCAGTGAACGGAGGGTGACCTCGGATCAGCCCCAGCATTTT
>TRBJ2-6|TRBD1|TRBV9|.
CASSLRQGDDSGANVLTF
TGTGCCAGCAGCCTCCGACAGGGTGACGACTCTGGGGCCAACGTCCTGACTTTC
>TRBJ1-2|TRBD1|TRBV20-1|.
CSASQGARGYTF
TGCAGTGCTAGTCAGGGGGCGCGTGGCTACACCTTC
>TRBJ2-3|.|TRBV5-1|.
CASSFQGPDTQYF
TGCGCCAGCAGCTTCCAGGGGCCAGATACGCAGTATTTT
>TRBJ1-5|.|TRBV30|.
CAWSVSLDQPQHF
TGTGCCTGGAGTGTTTCCCTCGATCAGCCCCAGCATTTT
>TRBJ1-2|TRBD1|TRBV30|.
CAWLGTGRGYGYTF
TGTGCCTGGCTTGGGACAGGGAGAGGCTATGGCTACACCTTC
>TRBJ1-5|TRBD1|TRBV6-2/TRBV6-3|.
CASSDRVDDQPQHF
TGTGCCAGCAGCGACAGGGTGGACGATCAGCCCCAGCATTTT
>TRBJ2-5|.|TRBV5-1|.
CASSLDTFSGQETQYF
TGCGCCAGCAGCTTGGATACTTTTAGCGGCCAAGAGACCCAGTACTTC
>TRBJ1-2|TRBD1|TRBV25-1|.
CASRDRVGGYTF
TGTGCCAGCCGGGACAGGGTGGGTGGCTACACCTTC
>TRBJ2-5|TRBD1|TRBV5-1|.
CASSVGQSQETQYF
TGCGCCAGCAGCGTGGGACAGAGCCAAGAGACCCAGTACTTC
>TRBJ2-2|.|TRBV30|once
CAWDQGPNTGDLFF
TGTGCCTGGGACCAGGGACCGAACACCGGGGACCTGTTTTTT
>TRBJ1-1|TRBD1|TRBV10-3|.
CAISESDRAGAFF
TGTGCCATCAGTGAATCGGACAGGGCCGGAGCTTTCTTT
>TRBJ1-6|.|TRBV18|.
CASSRAGGNNSPLHF
TGTGCCAGCTCACGGGCCGGGGGAAACAATTCACCCCTCCACTTT
>TRBJ1-1|TRBD1|TRBV20-1|once
CSARTSRGYAEAFF
TGCAGTGCTAGAACCTCCAGGGGGTACGCTGAAGCTTTCTTT
>TRBJ1-2|.|TRBV7-2|.
CASSSRVGAGDGYTF
TGTGCCAGCAGCTCGCGGGTGGGAGCGGGGGACGGCTACACCTTC
>TRBJ2-7|.|TRBV15|.
CATSREKGHEQYF
TGTGCCACCAGCAGAGAGAAGGGACACGAGCAGTACTTC
>TRBJ2-7|.|TRBV6-1|.
CASSPYGLGGAAYEQYF
TGTGCCAGCAGTCCCTACGGTTTGGGCGGGGCCGCCTACGAGCAGTACTTC
>TRBJ2-1|TRBD2|TRBV9|.
CASSVGRGVGSSYNEQFF
TGTGCCAGCAGCGTCGGGCGGGGGGTCGGAAGCTCCTACAATGAGCAGTTCTTC
>TRBJ1-1|.|TRBV3-1|.
CASSQVPTEAFF
TGTGCCAGCAGCCAAGTCCCCACTGAAGCTTTCTTT
>TRBJ2-1|.|TRBV12-3/TRBV12-4|.
CATLERERHEQFF
TGTGCAACGCTTGAGAGGGAAAGGCATGAGCAGTTCTTC
>TRBJ2-3|TRBD2|TRBV24-1|.
CATSATREGTQYF
TGTGCCACCAGTGCCACCCGGGAGGGTACGCAGTATTTT
>TRBJ2-5|.|TRBV7-2|once
CASSLEEGRQETQYF
TGTGCCAGCAGCTTAGAAGAGGGGAGACAAGAGACCCAGTACTTC
>TRBJ1-5|TRBD1|TRBV2|.
CASSGDSGYQPQHF
TGTGCCAGCAGTGGGGACAGTGGTTACCAGCCCCAGCATTTT
>TRBJ2-7|.|TRBV20-1|.
CSANPGPPTPYEQYF
TGCAGTGCTAACCCGGGACCCCCTACCCCCTACGAGCAGTACTTC
>TRBJ2-2|TRBD2|TRBV9|.
CASSVLAGSTGELFF
TGTGCCAGCAGCGTACTAGCGGGGAGTACCGGGGAGCTGTTTTTT
>TRBJ2-7|.|TRBV5-4|.
CASSRRTGSSYEQYF
TGTGCCAGCAGCCGACGGACGGGGAGCTCCTACGAGCAGTACTTC
>TRBJ1-2|.|TRBV11-2|few
CASSLGDGYTF
TGTGCCAGCAGCTTGGGCGATGGCTACACCTTC
>TRBJ2-3|TRBD1|TRBV6-2/TRBV6-3|.
CASSHGTGWSTDTQYF
TGTGCCAGCAGCCATGGGACAGGGTGGAGCACAGATACGCAGTATTTT
>TRBJ2-5|.|TRBV5-1|.
CASSRVVLGTGETQYF
TGCGCCAGCAGCCGCGTTGTTTTAGGGACCGGGGAGACCCAGTACTTC
>TRBJ2-7|.|TRBV5-1|.
CASSLDAREMVEQYF
TGCGCCAGCAGCTTGGATGCCAGGGAAATGGTCGAGCAGTACTTC
>TRBJ2-4|TRBD2|TRBV9|.
CASSVGLAGGENIQYF
TGTGCCAGCAGCGTAGGCCTAGCGGGGGGTGAGAACATTCAGTACTTC
>TRBJ1-2|.|TRBV20-1|.
CSASPYGYTF
TGCAGTGCTAGTCCCTATGGCTACACCTTC
>TRBJ1-6|.|TRBV20-1|.
CSARREYSPLHF
TGCAGTGCTCGCCGGGAGTATTCACCCCTCCACTTT
>TRBJ2-1|.|TRBV5-1|once
CASSLDGRVVYEQFF
TGCGCCAGCAGCTTGGATGGCAGGGTGGTTTATGAGCAGTTCTTC